The 6 T cell receptor beta chains reported below all come from one sample, sequenced in a study of graft-versus-host responses after intestinal transplantation. These receptors are not linked to any known antigen. Profiling relied on immunoSEQ multiplex PCR, and the TCRdb table lists in-frame clones only, not all of them. Of about 35,000 clones listed, over 85% are singletons. The source material was unstimulated CD8+ T cells sorted from spleen or lymph node cells, sampled before transplant. The receptors stem from a human donor who was the organ donor for an intestinal transplant.

The chain employs TRBV6-5 and TRBJ2-7; 7 bases agree with TRBD2. J was trimmed by 5 bases and V by 3 bases; bases with no gene match: 4. Looked up from germline, CDR1 is MNHEY and CDR2 is SVGAGI. This CDR3 is built from 13 residues. The CDR3 bases are TGTGCCAGCAGTTATGCGGGAGTGAACGAGCAGTACTTC. Translation gives CASSYAGVNEQYF.

This clone is a singleton in its sample. The chain links TRBV29-1 to TRBJ2-1; the D is unclear. The CDR3 length is 13 residues. Germline V CDR1 and CDR2: SQVTM, ANQGSEA. Trimming took off 7 bases at V and 0 bases at J, with 10 bases between the two ends. Here the CDR3 DNA reads TGCAGCGCCGAGCAGAGCTCCTACAATGAGCAGTTCTTC. The encoded protein is CSAEQSSYNEQFF.

This clone appeared once. The chain is built from TRBV6-1 and TRBJ2-7, with D possibly TRBD1 on 5 matching bases. Germline V gene lookup returns CDR1 MNHNS and CDR2 SASEGT. V was cut by 10 bases and J by 2 bases, with 12 bases left in between. The CDR3 spans 12 residues. For the CDR3, the DNA is TGTGCCATTACGACAGCCCCCTACGAGCAGTACTTC. It encodes CAITTAPYEQYF.

In its sample, this clone was seen once. The J gene is TRBJ2-7, the V gene TRBV20-1; unclear D gene. The CDR3 extends over 11 amino acids. Per the germline V gene, CDR1 is DFQATT and CDR2 is SNEGSKA (reference sequence). The V end was cut by 0 bases, the J end by 4 bases, with 4 bases between. CDR3 in amino acids: CSARDQYEQYF. Here the CDR3 DNA reads TGCAGTGCTAGAGATCAGTACGAGCAGTACTTC.

The gene calls are TRBV5-8 and TRBJ2-1; 8 nucleotides match TRBD2. Germline loops: CDR1 SGHTS, CDR2 YDEGEE. The CDR3 spans 15 residues. V gave up 5 bases and J gave up 7 bases; unmatched junction bases: 11. The DNA for the CDR3 is TGTGCCAGCAGGTCCCAGCGGGAGAAAGGGAATGAGCAGTTCTTC. Translation: CASRSQREKGNEQFF.

J is TRBJ2-7 and V is TRBV4-2; a weak D match, TRBD2 (5 bases). This CDR3 has 14 amino acids. In germline, CDR1 is LGHNA, CDR2 YNFKEQ. V shed 0 bases and J shed 4 bases, with 10 bases lying between them. In nucleotides, the CDR3 is TGTGCCAGCAGCCAAGATCGAGGACTTTACGAGCAGTACTTC. This codes for CASSQDRGLYEQYF.